Listed here are 20 T cell receptor beta chains from one sample, sequenced in a study of post-analysis software for immune sequencing data. Libraries were made from TCR beta cDNA, and they carried unique molecular identifiers. TCRdb itself ran the PCR reads through MiXCR, one entry per CDR3 protein. The sample lists hundreds of thousands of distinct CDR3 sequences; 44% were seen once. Study-level findings and limits: Patients carried several TRBV segments more frequently than controls did, and TRBV5-6, TRBV5-1 and TRBV20-1 were among them.

For these receptors, no antigen is known. The sample comprised blood. These receptors all stem from a girl aged 10 to 17 with multiple sclerosis.

The chain has TRBV6-5 and TRBJ1-1; D uncertain. CDR3 size: 12 residues. V was pared by 4 bases and J by 8 bases, with 11 bases between. Germline-derived CDR1 and CDR2 are MNHEY and SVGAGI. Here the CDR3 DNA reads TGTGCCAGCAGTTCGGATCTTGTGGAAGCTTTCTTT. It translates to CASSSDLVEAFF.

The rearrangement joins TRBV5-6 to TRBJ2-2; 13 bases line up with TRBD2. The V gene's germline CDR1 is SGHDT and CDR2 YYEEEE. This CDR3 has 16 amino acids. V trimming: 4 bases; J trimming: 6 bases; junction bases outside the gene matches: 6. DNA for the CDR3: TGTGCCAGCAGCCCAACTAGCGGGAGGGCGTCCGGGGAGCTGTTTTTT. This encodes CASSPTSGRASGELFF.

This clonotype was detected a few times. This CDR3 reads CASSRGTVIAKNIQYF. Written as DNA, the CDR3 is TGCGCCAGCAGCCGAGGGACAGTAATAGCCAAAAACATTCAGTACTTC. The J gene is TRBJ2-4, the V gene TRBV5-1; 7 bases are shared with TRBD1. J gave up 0 bases and V 4 bases, and 7 bases lay outside the gene matches. This CDR3 region has 16 residues. Germline V gene data show CDR1 as SGHRS and CDR2 as YFSETQ.

This clonotype appeared a few times. This sequence joins TRBV5-1 and TRBJ2-3; D is possibly TRBD1 (5 bases). The CDR3 sequence is 14 residues long. Germline V gene lookup returns CDR1 SGHRS and CDR2 YFSETQ. The ends were cut back, 3 bases at V and 2 bases at J, with 10 bases in the middle. Here the CDR3 DNA reads TGCGCCAGCAGCTCTCGACAGCTCACAGATACGCAGTATTTT. Translated: CASSSRQLTDTQYF.

V gene TRBV12-3 or TRBV12-4 combines with J gene TRBJ2-1, with 8 bases that match TRBD2. V was pared by 0 bases and J by 12 bases, with 10 bases of the junction left unmatched. This CDR3 is 15 amino acids long. CDR3 in DNA: TGTGCCAGCAGTTTAGCGACTAGCGCCCCCGGAGGGCAGTTCTTC. It specifies CASSLATSAPGGQFF.

The chain links TRBV10-3 to TRBJ1-2, with D unresolved. Germline V gene lookup returns CDR1 ENHRY and CDR2 SYGVKD. This CDR3 has 10 amino acids. V lost 6 bases and J 5 bases, leaving 4 bases between the germline ends. CDR3 coding DNA: TGTGCCATCAGACAGTATGGCTACACCTTC. This sequence encodes CAIRQYGYTF.

This clonotype was seen a handful of times. The CDR3 loop is CASSLVAVLLQRGGAETQYF. The CDR3 region has the DNA TGTGCCAGCAGTTTAGTAGCCGTCCTGCTCCAACGGGGGGGCGCAGAGACCCAGTACTTC. The chain carries TRBV12-3 or TRBV12-4 and TRBJ2-5, with 8 nucleotides matching TRBD2. CDR3 size: 20 residues. The trim removed 1 base at V and 4 bases at J, leaving 20 bases unmatched.

For this clonotype: Relative to the germline gene, one junction end is altered; a read error may explain this. The rearrangement links TRBV5-6 to TRBJ2-3; D is uncertain. CDR3 length equals 12 residues. Germline V CDR1 and CDR2: SGHDT, YYEEEE. The DNA of the CDR3 is TGTGCCGGCAGAAAAGGGCTGGATACGCAGTATTTT. Its protein product is CAGRKGLDTQYF.

This clonotype has more than one count but fewer than ten. The V and J genes are TRBV20-1 and TRBJ2-7; 7 nucleotides align to TRBD1. Trimming cost V 5 bases and J 3 bases; bases outside gene matches: 10. The germline V gene encodes CDR1 DFQATT and CDR2 SNEGSKA (reference sequence). The CDR3 contains 14 residues. CDR3 amino acids: CSAYSPWDSYEQYF. The CDR3 nucleotides read TGCAGTGCTTACTCTCCCTGGGACAGCTACGAGCAGTACTTC.

This clonotype was counted between two and nine times. The chain recombines TRBV12-3 or TRBV12-4 with TRBJ2-7; TRBD2 matches at 7 bases. There are 13 residues in the CDR3. V gave up 8 bases and J gave up 6 bases; unmatched junction bases: 10. CDR3 in DNA: TGTGCCAGCTCTCTCAGCGGGAATGGCGAGCAGTACTTC. This encodes CASSLSGNGEQYF.

With regard to this clonotype: The junction and the germline gene differ at one end; a read error may be behind it. This chain links TRBV7-7 with TRBJ2-1; 8 nucleotides line up with TRBD1. The CDR3 runs 16 residues. Germline V gives CDR1 SSHAT, CDR2 FNYEAQ (reference sequence). This CDR3 is CASSSGTGRGRNEQFF. Written as DNA, the CDR3 is TGTGCTAGCAGCTCGGGGACAGGCCGGGGGAGGAATGAGCAGTTCTTC.

The V call is TRBV5-1, the J call TRBJ2-3; D tentatively fits TRBD1 or TRBD2 (5 bases each). The V end was cut by 5 bases, the J end by 0 bases, with 16 bases between. Germline CDR1 reads SGHRS; CDR2 reads YFSETQ. This CDR3 region has 16 residues. This CDR3 reads CASSSSGQISTDTQYF. The CDR3 bases are TGCGCCAGCAGTTCCTCGGGGCAGATAAGCACAGATACGCAGTATTTT. Together with reference TRBV5-1 and TRBJ2-3, the CDR3 gives the full variable domain: KAGVTQTPRYLIKTRGQQVTLSCSPISGHRSVSWYQQTPGQGLQFLFEYFSETQRNKGNFPGRFSGRQFSNSRSEMNVSTLELGDSALYLCASSSSGQISTDTQYFGPGTRLTVL.

The chain carries TRBV13 and TRBJ1-3, with D hard to call. V gave up 0 bases and J gave up 2 bases, with 8 bases separating them. The germline V gene has CDR1 PRHDT and CDR2 FYEKMQ (reference sequence). This CDR3 comprises 15 residues. The CDR3 region is CASSLGLGAGNTIYF. The CDR3 coding sequence is TGTGCCAGCAGCTTAGGCCTCGGGGCTGGAAACACCATATATTTT.

This sequence joins TRBV2 and TRBJ2-7; D gene ambiguous. From germline, CDR1 is SNHLY and CDR2 FYNNEI. The CDR3 runs to 15 residues. V lost 1 base and J 0 bases, leaving 10 bases between the germline ends. CDR3 protein: CASSEGAGDSYEQYF. CDR3 coding DNA: TGTGCCAGCAGTGAAGGGGCAGGAGACTCCTACGAGCAGTACTTC.

CDR3 sequence (DNA): TGTGCCAGCAGTGAATTTAGCGGGGGGGCCAATGAGCAGTTCTTC. Protein: CASSEFSGGANEQFF. The chain employs TRBV6-1 and TRBJ2-1, with TRBD2 matching 11 bases. This CDR3 has 15 residues. J lost 6 bases, V lost 2 bases, and 3 bases had no gene match. Germline lookup yields CDR1 MNHNS and CDR2 SASEGT.

This chain uses TRBV20-1 with TRBJ2-3; D not resolved. This CDR3 is 14 amino acids long. Between the trimmed V and J ends, which lost 4 bases and 1 base, there was a span of 12 bases. Germline loops: CDR1 DFQATT, CDR2 SNEGSKA (reference sequence). CDR3 coding DNA: TGCAGTGCTATACCCCGCGTTGGCACAGATACGCAGTATTTT. It specifies CSAIPRVGTDTQYF.

The genes are TRBV10-3 and TRBJ1-1; D is possibly TRBD1 (5 bases). The V and J ends lost 8 bases and 0 bases respectively, with 22 bases between them. Germline CDR1 reads ENHRY; CDR2 reads SYGVKD. The CDR3 has 17 residues. The CDR3 DNA reads TGTGCCATCGGGGGGGATTTGACGCGACCCTTGAACACTGAAGCTTTCTTT. Its protein product is CAIGGDLTRPLNTEAFF.

This chain uses TRBV20-1 with TRBJ1-3; D remains ambiguous. V was shortened by 1 base and J by 4 bases, with 8 bases between the two germline ends. The germline V gene encodes CDR1 DFQATT and CDR2 SNEGSKA (reference sequence). The CDR3 sequence is 13 residues long. The CDR3 DNA follows: TGCAGTGCTAGAGGGTTGGCAGGAAACACCATATATTTT. It translates to CSARGLAGNTIYF.

The CDR3 region is CASRLPGTGGTDTQYF. CDR3 DNA sequence: TGCGCCAGCAGATTGCCTGGGACAGGGGGCACAGATACGCAGTATTTT. J is TRBJ2-3 and V is TRBV5-1, with 10 bases identical to TRBD1. V was clipped by 5 bases and J by 1 base; unmatched bases: 7. The CDR3 covers 16 residues. Germline CDR1 SGHRS, CDR2 YFSETQ.

This clonotype was seen only a few times. The rearrangement uses TRBV5-1 and TRBJ2-7; TRBD2 matches at 11 bases. V was clipped by 2 bases and J by 2 bases; unmatched bases: 3. The CDR3 sequence is 15 residues long. Germline V gene lookup returns CDR1 SGHRS and CDR2 YFSETQ. The CDR3 nucleotides are TGCGCCAGCAGCTTACTAGCGGGAGTCACCTACGAGCAGTACTTC. This gives the protein CASSLLAGVTYEQYF.